A selection of T cell receptor beta chains follows, all from one sample in a study of blood T cell repertoires in COVID-19. Sequenced by immunoSEQ multiplex PCR; TCRdb stores in-frame clones only, minus some. This sample has fewer than 200,000 clones, with 70% to 90% found just once. Input material: peripheral blood. All receptors derive from an elderly woman with COVID-19, enrolled during active disease. Each CDR3 is given with its conserved first and last residue. D genes are given only for firm matches. Where a row states a size, it is once, few, many or the class of an expanded clone; other rows omit it.

cdr3_nt	cdr3_aa	j_call	d_call	v_call	clone_size
TGTGCCAGCAGCGTAGGTGGGGGGACGGCCACCGGGGAGCTGTTTTTT	CASSVGGGTATGELFF	TRBJ2-2	-	TRBV9	-
TGTGCCAGCACCCGGACTAGCGGGAGAGAAGAGACCCAGTACTTC	CASTRTSGREETQYF	TRBJ2-5	TRBD2	TRBV2	few
TGTGCCAGCAAATCAGGGGGGGGCTACACCTTC	CASKSGGGYTF	TRBJ1-2	TRBD1	TRBV12-3/TRBV12-4	once
TGTGCCAGCAGTGAAAGGACTGACAGGGCGCGAGCTGGCTACACCTTC	CASSERTDRARAGYTF	TRBJ1-2	TRBD1	TRBV6-1	-
TGTGCCAGCAGTCCGGGACTTTTACCAGATACGCAGTATTTT	CASSPGLLPDTQYF	TRBJ2-3	-	TRBV2	-
TGTGCCAGCACACCCGGGGGAGGGAACTATGGCTACACCTTC	CASTPGGGNYGYTF	TRBJ1-2	-	TRBV6-5	-
TGTGCCAGCAGCCGTCAGCCAGGGGGCACTGAAGCTTTCTTT	CASSRQPGGTEAFF	TRBJ1-1	TRBD1	TRBV4-2	-
TGTGCCAGCCGTCCGGGAGGCTATGGCTACACCTTC	CASRPGGYGYTF	TRBJ1-2	-	TRBV28	once
TGTGCCAGTGCTCTTGGACTAGCCTACAATGAGCAGTTCTTC	CASALGLAYNEQFF	TRBJ2-1	TRBD2	TRBV5-6	once
TGTGCCAGCAGCTTATCAAACGGGGTCAATGAAAAACTGTTTTTT	CASSLSNGVNEKLFF	TRBJ1-4	-	TRBV7-9	few
TGTGCCAGCAGCTTAGGGACAGGGAGCTCTGGAAACACCATATATTTT	CASSLGTGSSGNTIYF	TRBJ1-3	TRBD1	TRBV7-2	-
TGTGCCAGCAGCTTACGACAGGGAGACACTGAAGCTTTCTTT	CASSLRQGDTEAFF	TRBJ1-1	TRBD1	TRBV7-9	-
TGTGCCAGCAGCTTAGGTATGGGCCGTAGCAATCAGCCCCAGCATTTT	CASSLGMGRSNQPQHF	TRBJ1-5	-	TRBV7-9	-
TGCGCCAGCAGCTTAAGCGGCTCCTCCTACAATGAGCAGTTCTTC	CASSLSGSSYNEQFF	TRBJ2-1	-	TRBV5-1	-
TGCGCCAGCAGCATGGGACAGGGACCAGGAACTGAAGCTTTCTTT	CASSMGQGPGTEAFF	TRBJ1-1	TRBD1	TRBV5-1	-
TGTGCCAGCAGCTTAGAGTACGGGGTTGGGGCCCTCCACTTT	CASSLEYGVGALHF	TRBJ1-6	-	TRBV11-2	-
TGTGCCAGCAGCCAAGGACAGGGAGGCTACGAGCAGTACTTC	CASSQGQGGYEQYF	TRBJ2-7	-	TRBV14	once
TGTGCCAGCAGCTTCGGACAGGGGTTTGTTGAAAAACTGTTTTTT	CASSFGQGFVEKLFF	TRBJ1-4	TRBD1	TRBV7-9	-
TGTGCCAGCAGTTTCCCGTCGCGGGGGCCCTCGGTTGGCTACACCTTC	CASSFPSRGPSVGYTF	TRBJ1-2	-	TRBV7-9	-
TGTGCCACCTCGTCCGGGGACGAGCAGTACTTC	CATSSGDEQYF	TRBJ2-7	-	TRBV2	few
TGCGCCAGCAGTGGAACTAGGTCAAGTATTGAGCAGTTCTTC	CASSGTRSSIEQFF	TRBJ2-1	-	TRBV5-1	few
TGTGCCAGTAGTATGGGGGCGGGGGTAGGCGGCAATCAGCCCCAGCATTTT	CASSMGAGVGGNQPQHF	TRBJ1-5	-	TRBV19	-
TGTGCCAGCACCAACCGACAGGGTTCAGGCGGGGAGCTGTTTTTT	CASTNRQGSGGELFF	TRBJ2-2	TRBD1	TRBV11-3	-
TGCGCCAGCAGCCACCAGCCTGACAGGGTGGTTTTCGAGCAGTACTTC	CASSHQPDRVVFEQYF	TRBJ2-7	TRBD1	TRBV4-1	-